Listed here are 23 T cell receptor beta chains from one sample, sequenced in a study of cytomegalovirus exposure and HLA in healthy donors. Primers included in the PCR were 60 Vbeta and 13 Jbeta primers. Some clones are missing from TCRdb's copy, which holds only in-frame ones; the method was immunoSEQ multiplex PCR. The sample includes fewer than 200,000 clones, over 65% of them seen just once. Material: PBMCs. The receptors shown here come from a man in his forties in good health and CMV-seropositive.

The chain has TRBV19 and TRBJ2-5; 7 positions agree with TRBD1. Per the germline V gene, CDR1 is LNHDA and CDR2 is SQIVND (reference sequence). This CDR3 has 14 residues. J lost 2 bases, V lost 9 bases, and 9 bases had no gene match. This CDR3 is CASEAGTAQETQYF. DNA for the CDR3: TGTGCCAGCGAAGCCGGGACAGCACAAGAGACCCAGTACTTC.

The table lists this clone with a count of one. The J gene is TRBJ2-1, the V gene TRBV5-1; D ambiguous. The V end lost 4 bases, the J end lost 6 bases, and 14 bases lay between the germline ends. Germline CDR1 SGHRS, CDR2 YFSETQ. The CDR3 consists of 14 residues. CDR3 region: CASSPIAEANEQFF. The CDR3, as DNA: TGCGCCAGCAGCCCCATTGCAGAGGCCAATGAGCAGTTCTTC. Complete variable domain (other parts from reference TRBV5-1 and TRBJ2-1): KAGVTQTPRYLIKTRGQQVTLSCSPISGHRSVSWYQQTPGQGLQFLFEYFSETQRNKGNFPGRFSGRQFSNSRSEMNVSTLELGDSALYLCASSPIAEANEQFFGPGTRLTVL.

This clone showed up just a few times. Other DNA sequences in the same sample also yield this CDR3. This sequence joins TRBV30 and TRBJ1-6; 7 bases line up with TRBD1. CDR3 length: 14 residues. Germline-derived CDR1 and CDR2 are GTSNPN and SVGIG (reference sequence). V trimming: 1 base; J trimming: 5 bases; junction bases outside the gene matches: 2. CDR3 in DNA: TGTGCCTGGAGTGCCGGGACAGATAATTCACCCCTCCACTTT. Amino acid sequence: CAWSAGTDNSPLHF.

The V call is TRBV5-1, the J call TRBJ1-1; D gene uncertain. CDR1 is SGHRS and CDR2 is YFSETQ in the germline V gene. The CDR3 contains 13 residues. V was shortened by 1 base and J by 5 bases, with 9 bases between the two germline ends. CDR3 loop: CASSLSDRTEAFF. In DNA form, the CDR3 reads TGCGCCAGCAGCTTGTCCGATCGGACTGAAGCTTTCTTT.

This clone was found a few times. The CDR3 DNA is TGCGCCAGCAGCCAAGATGGGTCCGGGACAGGGGGGAATCAGCCCCAGCATTTT. Its protein product is CASSQDGSGTGGNQPQHF. This chain connects TRBV4-1 to TRBJ1-5; the match to TRBD1 covers 11 bases. V shed 0 bases, J shed 4 bases, and the junction held 8 bases outside the gene matches. The CDR3 contains 18 residues. Germline-derived CDR1 and CDR2 are MGHRA and YSYEKL.

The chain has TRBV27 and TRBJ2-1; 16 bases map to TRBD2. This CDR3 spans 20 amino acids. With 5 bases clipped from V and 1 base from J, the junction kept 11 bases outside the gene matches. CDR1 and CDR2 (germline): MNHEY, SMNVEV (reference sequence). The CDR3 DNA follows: TGTGCCAGCAGTCAAATTCCGGGACTAGCGGGGGGGTATTCCTACAATGAGCAGTTCTTC. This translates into CASSQIPGLAGGYSYNEQFF.

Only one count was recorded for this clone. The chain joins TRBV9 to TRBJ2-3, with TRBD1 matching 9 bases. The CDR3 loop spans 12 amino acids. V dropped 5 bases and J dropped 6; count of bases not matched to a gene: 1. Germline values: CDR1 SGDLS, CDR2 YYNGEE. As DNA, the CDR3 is TGTGCCAGCAGAGGGACAGGGGATACGCAGTATTTT. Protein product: CASRGTGDTQYF. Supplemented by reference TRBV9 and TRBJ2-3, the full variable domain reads DSGVTQTPKHLITATGQRVTLRCSPRSGDLSVYWYQQSLDQGLQFLIQYYNGEERAKGNILERFSAQQFPDLHSELNLSSLELGDSALYFCASRGTGDTQYFGPGTRLTVL.

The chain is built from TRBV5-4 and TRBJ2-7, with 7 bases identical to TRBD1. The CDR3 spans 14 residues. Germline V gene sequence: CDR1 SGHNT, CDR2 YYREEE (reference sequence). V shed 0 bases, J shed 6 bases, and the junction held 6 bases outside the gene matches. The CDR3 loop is CASSLVGGGSEQYF. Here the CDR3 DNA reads TGTGCCAGCAGCTTGGTAGGGGGCGGGTCCGAGCAGTACTTC.

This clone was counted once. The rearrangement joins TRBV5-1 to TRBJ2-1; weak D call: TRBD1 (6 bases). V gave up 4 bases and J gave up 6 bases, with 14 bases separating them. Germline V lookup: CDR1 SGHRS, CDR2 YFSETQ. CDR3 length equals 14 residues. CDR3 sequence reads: CASSRGAGANEQFF. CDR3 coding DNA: TGCGCCAGCAGCCGAGGGGCAGGGGCCAATGAGCAGTTCTTC.

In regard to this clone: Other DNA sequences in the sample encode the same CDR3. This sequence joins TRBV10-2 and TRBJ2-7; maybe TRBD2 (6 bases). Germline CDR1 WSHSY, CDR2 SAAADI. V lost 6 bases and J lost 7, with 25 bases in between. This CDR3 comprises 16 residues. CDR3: CASSKAGGLASREQYF. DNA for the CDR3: TGCGCCAGCAGCAAAGCGGGTGGGCTAGCGAGTCGGGAGCAGTACTTC.

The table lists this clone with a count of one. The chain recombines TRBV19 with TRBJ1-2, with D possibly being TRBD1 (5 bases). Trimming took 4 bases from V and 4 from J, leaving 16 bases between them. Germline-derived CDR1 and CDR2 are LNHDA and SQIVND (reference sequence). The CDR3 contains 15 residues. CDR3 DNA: TGTGCCAGTAGTACTAGAAGGGGCTCGGGCTATGGCTACACCTTC. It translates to CASSTRRGSGYGYTF.

CDR3 sequence: CASSPGRAYGYTF. In DNA form, the CDR3 reads TGTGCCAGCAGCCCCGGCAGGGCATACGGCTACACCTTC. The rearrangement links TRBV7-2 to TRBJ1-2, with TRBD1 as a possible D gene (5 bases). With 5 bases removed from V and 8 bases from J, the gap between germline ends came to 15 bases. CDR3 size: 13 residues. Germline V gene data show CDR1 as SGHTA and CDR2 as FQGNSA.

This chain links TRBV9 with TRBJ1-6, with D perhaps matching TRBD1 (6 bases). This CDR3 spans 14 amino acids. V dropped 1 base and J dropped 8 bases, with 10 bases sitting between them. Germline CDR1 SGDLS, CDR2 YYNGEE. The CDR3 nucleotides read TGTGCCAGCAGCGTAACAGGGATGGATTCACCCCTCCACTTT. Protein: CASSVTGMDSPLHF. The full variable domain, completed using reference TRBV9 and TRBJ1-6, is DSGVTQTPKHLITATGQRVTLRCSPRSGDLSVYWYQQSLDQGLQFLIQYYNGEERAKGNILERFSAQQFPDLHSELNLSSLELGDSALYFCASSVTGMDSPLHFGNGTRLTVT.

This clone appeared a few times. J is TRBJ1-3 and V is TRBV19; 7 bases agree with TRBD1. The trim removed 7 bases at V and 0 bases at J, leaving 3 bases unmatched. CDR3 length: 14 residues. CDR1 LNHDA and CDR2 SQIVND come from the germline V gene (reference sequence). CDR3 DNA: TGTGCCAGTAAACAGGGGATCTCTGGAAACACCATATATTTT. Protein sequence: CASKQGISGNTIYF.

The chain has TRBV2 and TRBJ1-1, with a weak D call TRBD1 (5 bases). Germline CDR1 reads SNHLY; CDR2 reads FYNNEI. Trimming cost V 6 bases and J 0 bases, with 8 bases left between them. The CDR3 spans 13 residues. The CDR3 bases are TGTGCCAGCAGGGCGGACATGAACACTGAAGCTTTCTTT. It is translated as CASRADMNTEAFF.

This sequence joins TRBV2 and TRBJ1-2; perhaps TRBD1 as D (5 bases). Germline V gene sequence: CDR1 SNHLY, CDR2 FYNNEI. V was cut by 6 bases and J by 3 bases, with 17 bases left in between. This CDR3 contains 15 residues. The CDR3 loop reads CASRKEGAAHYGYTF. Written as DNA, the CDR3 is TGTGCCAGCAGGAAGGAAGGGGCAGCCCACTATGGCTACACCTTC.

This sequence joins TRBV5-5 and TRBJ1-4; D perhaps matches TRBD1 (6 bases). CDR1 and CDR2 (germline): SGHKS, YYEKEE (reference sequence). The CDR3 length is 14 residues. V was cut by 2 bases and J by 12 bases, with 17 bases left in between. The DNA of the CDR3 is TGTGCCAGCAGCTTTCCGGCGTTAGGGGGGGAACTGTTTTTT. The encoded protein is CASSFPALGGELFF. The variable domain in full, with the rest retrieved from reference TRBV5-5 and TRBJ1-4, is DAGVTQSPTHLIKTRGQQVTLRCSPISGHKSVSWYQQVLGQGPQFIFQYYEKEERGRGNFPDRFSARQFPNYSSELNVNALLLGDSALYLCASSFPALGGELFFGSGTQLSVL.

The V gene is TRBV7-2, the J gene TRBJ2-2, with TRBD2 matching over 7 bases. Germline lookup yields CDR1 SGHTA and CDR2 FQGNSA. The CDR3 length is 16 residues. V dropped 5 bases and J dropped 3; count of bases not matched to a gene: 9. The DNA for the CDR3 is TGTGCCAGCAGCCACCGGAGGGGACTACACACCGGGGAGCTGTTTTTT. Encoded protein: CASSHRRGLHTGELFF.

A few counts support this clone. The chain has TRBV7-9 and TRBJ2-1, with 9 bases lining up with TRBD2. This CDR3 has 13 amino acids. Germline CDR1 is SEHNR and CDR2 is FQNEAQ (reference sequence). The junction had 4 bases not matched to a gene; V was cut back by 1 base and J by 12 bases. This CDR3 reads CASSLEGTSTQFF. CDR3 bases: TGTGCCAGCAGCTTAGAAGGGACTAGCACGCAGTTCTTC.

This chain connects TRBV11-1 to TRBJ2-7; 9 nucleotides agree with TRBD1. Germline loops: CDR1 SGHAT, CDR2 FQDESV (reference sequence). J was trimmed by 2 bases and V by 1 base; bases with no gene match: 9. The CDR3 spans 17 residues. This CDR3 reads CASSLGGTGGQAYEQYF. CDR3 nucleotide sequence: TGTGCCAGCAGCTTAGGAGGAACAGGGGGCCAAGCCTACGAGCAGTACTTC.

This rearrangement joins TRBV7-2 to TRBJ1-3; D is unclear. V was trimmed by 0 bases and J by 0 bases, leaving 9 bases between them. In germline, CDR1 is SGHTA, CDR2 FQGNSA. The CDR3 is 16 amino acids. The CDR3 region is CASSLAHRFSGNTIYF. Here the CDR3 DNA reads TGTGCCAGCAGCTTAGCGCACAGATTCTCTGGAAACACCATATATTTT.

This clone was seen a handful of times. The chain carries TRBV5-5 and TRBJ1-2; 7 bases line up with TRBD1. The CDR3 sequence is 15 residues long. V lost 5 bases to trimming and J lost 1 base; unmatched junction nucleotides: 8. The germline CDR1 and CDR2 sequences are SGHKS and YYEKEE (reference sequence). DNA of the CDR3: TGTGCCAGCAGGGAACGGACAGGCTTTAACTATGGCTACACCTTC. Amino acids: CASRERTGFNYGYTF.

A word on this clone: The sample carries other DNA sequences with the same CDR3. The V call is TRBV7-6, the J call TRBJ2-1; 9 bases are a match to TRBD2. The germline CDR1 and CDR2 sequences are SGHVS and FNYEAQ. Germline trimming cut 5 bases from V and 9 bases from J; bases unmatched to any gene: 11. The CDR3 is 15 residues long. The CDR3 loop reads CASSLGGAGGGEQFF. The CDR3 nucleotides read TGTGCCAGCAGCCTCGGGGGAGCGGGGGGTGGTGAGCAGTTCTTC.